Listed below are T cell receptor beta chains from one sample, sequenced in a study of cytomegalovirus exposure and HLA in healthy donors. The repertoire was sequenced with immunoSEQ multiplex PCR; TCRdb's copy has only in-frame clones and lacks some. Its listing shows some 200,000 clones. Sample: PBMCs. The receptors stem from a woman under 30 in good health and CMV-seropositive. Each CDR3 is given with its conserved first and last residue. Each record gives: D gene, J gene, V gene, CDR3 length, CDR3 DNA, CDR3 protein. D genes are given only for firm matches.

TRBD1	TRBJ1-5	TRBV28	16	TGTGCCAGCAGTTTATCTGGACAGGGGCCGAATCAGCCCCAGCATTTT	CASSLSGQGPNQPQHF
NA	TRBJ2-3	TRBV7-3	13	TGTGCCAGCAGCCATGATGGGAGTGATACGCAGTATTTT	CASSHDGSDTQYF
TRBD1	TRBJ2-2	TRBV5-1	15	TGCGCCAGCAGCTTGGTACAGGGGAGCACCGGGGAGCTGTTTTTT	CASSLVQGSTGELFF
NA	TRBJ2-5	TRBV5-6	16	TGTGCCAGCAGCTTGGGTACACCGAGCGAGACAGAGGCCCAGTACTTC	CASSLGTPSETEAQYF
TRBD2	TRBJ2-1	TRBV19	18	TGTGCCAGTAGTATGAAAACCTTAGCGGGAGGGCGTAGTAATGAGCAGTTCTTC	CASSMKTLAGGRSNEQFF
TRBD2	TRBJ2-1	TRBV15	15	TGTGCCACCAGCAGAGAGGCTAGCGGGGGGTCTGAGCAGTTCTTC	CATSREASGGSEQFF
NA	TRBJ1-6	TRBV9	16	TGTGCCAGCAGCGTATCCGGGAGCTCCTATAATTCACCCCTCCACTTT	CASSVSGSSYNSPLHF
NA	TRBJ1-6	TRBV6-6	14	TGTGCCAGCAGTTGGAACAGTATCGACTCACCCCTCCACTTT	CASSWNSIDSPLHF
TRBD1	TRBJ2-1	TRBV10-2	14	TGCGCCAGCAGTCGGGACACCAGGGGGAATGAGCAGTTCTTC	CASSRDTRGNEQFF
TRBD1	TRBJ1-3	TRBV6-1	15	TGTGCCAGCAGCCTCGACAGGGATATTGGAAACACCATATATTTT	CASSLDRDIGNTIYF
NA	TRBJ2-1	TRBV5-8	14	TGTGCCAGCAGCTTGCGGGTTAGATCCAATGAGCAGTTCTTC	CASSLRVRSNEQFF
NA	TRBJ1-2	TRBV7-2	14	TGTGCCAGCAGCTTGGGGCAGGTGCCCTATGGCTACACCTTC	CASSLGQVPYGYTF
NA	TRBJ1-5	TRBV6-1	14	TGTGCCAGCAGTGAACAGGGGTCGCGGCAGCCCCAGCATTTT	CASSEQGSRQPQHF
NA	TRBJ2-7	TRBV25-1	13	TGTGCCAGCAGAGACTCCATCTCCTACGAGCAGTACTTC	CASRDSISYEQYF
TRBD2	TRBJ2-3	TRBV7-2	17	TGTGCCAGCAGCCCCGGGACTAGCGGGAGGGCCGCAGATACGCAGTATTTT	CASSPGTSGRAADTQYF
NA	TRBJ1-1	TRBV7-2	12	TGTGCCAGCAGCCACGGACTGAGTGAAGCTTTCTTT	CASSHGLSEAFF
TRBD2	TRBJ2-3	TRBV5-4	16	TGTGCCAGCAGCCTACTAGCGGGAGGACGCACAGATACGCAGTATTTT	CASSLLAGGRTDTQYF
NA	TRBJ2-3	TRBV7-9	12	TGTGCCAGCAGCCTTATTCCAGATACGCAGTATTTT	CASSLIPDTQYF
TRBD2	TRBJ2-3	TRBV7-2	16	TGTGCCAGCAGCTTAGGGGGGGGACTAGCGGGGGAAACGCAGTATTTT	CASSLGGGLAGETQYF
NA	TRBJ1-1	TRBV18	15	TGTGCCAGCTCACCTGGGCCAGGGGTTGGCACTGAAGCTTTCTTT	CASSPGPGVGTEAFF
NA	TRBJ1-6	TRBV4-1	18	TGCGCCAGCAGCCAAGATTCGGCCAGGACGGGGTATGGGACACCCCTCCACTTT	CASSQDSARTGYGTPLHF
TRBD2	TRBJ2-7	TRBV18	13	TGTGCCAGCTCACAAACGGGAGGAGGCGAGCAGTACTTC	CASSQTGGGEQYF
NA	TRBJ1-1	TRBV6-5	14	TGTGCCAGCAGTTACGACAGATTGAACACTGAAGCTTTCTTT	CASSYDRLNTEAFF
NA	TRBJ1-5	TRBV7-9	13	TGTGCCAGCAGCTTAGTCGCGGGTCAGCCCCAGCATTTT	CASSLVAGQPQHF
TRBD1	TRBJ1-6	TRBV5-6	15	TGTGCCAGCAGCTTGGTCGCGACAGGGGGTTCACCCCTCCACTTT	CASSLVATGGSPLHF
NA	TRBJ1-3	TRBV7-2	16	TGTGCCAGCAGCATTGACAGGTTGGGACTAGGAAACACCATATATTTT	CASSIDRLGLGNTIYF
NA	TRBJ1-3	TRBV2	12	TGTGCCAGCTCCGGCTCTGGAAACACCATATATTTT	CASSGSGNTIYF
TRBD2	TRBJ2-5	TRBV19	18	TGTGCCAGTAGTAACCTCCTAGGACTAGCGGGAGGGCCGGAGACCCAGTACTTC	CASSNLLGLAGGPETQYF
TRBD2	TRBJ2-5	TRBV5-1	16	TGCGCCAGCAGCCGGACGGCTAGCGGGAGTGGAGAGACCCAGTACTTC	CASSRTASGSGETQYF
NA	TRBJ2-7	TRBV2	12	TGTGCCAGCAGTGGCAGGGGCCACGAGCAGTACTTC	CASSGRGHEQYF
TRBD1	TRBJ1-5	TRBV4-3	16	TGCGCCAGCAGCCAAGATCTGACAGGGCGCAATCAGCCCCAGCATTTT	CASSQDLTGRNQPQHF
NA	TRBJ1-1	TRBV6-1	12	TGTGCCAGCAGTCAGGACAGCACTGAAGCCTTCTTT	CASSQDSTEAFF
NA	TRBJ1-6	TRBV6-1	14	TGTGCCAGCAGTGTCCAGGGAGGAAATTCACCCCTCCACTTT	CASSVQGGNSPLHF
TRBD2	TRBJ2-5	TRBV7-9	14	TGTGCCAGCAGCTCTAGCGGGGGGATAGAGACCCAGTACTTC	CASSSSGGIETQYF
NA	TRBJ1-5	TRBV6-5	14	TGTGCCAGCAGTTACTCAGCGGGCCGTCAGCCCCAGCATTTT	CASSYSAGRQPQHF
NA	TRBJ1-1	TRBV19	15	TGTGCCAGTAGTATAGGAGGGGGGGCGAACACTGAAGCTTTCTTT	CASSIGGGANTEAFF
NA	TRBJ1-1	TRBV11-3	18	TGTGCCAGCAGCTTAGTCTCTCTCTCTCTATGGGAGGGCACTGAAGCTTTCTTT	CASSLVSLSLWEGTEAFF
NA	TRBJ1-2	TRBV10-3	14	TGTGCCATCAGTGAAGGGACTCGTAACTATGGCTACACCTTC	CAISEGTRNYGYTF
NA	TRBJ2-3	TRBV13	15	TGTGCCAGCAGCTTAAAGAAGCGGGTAACAGATACGCAGTATTTT	CASSLKKRVTDTQYF
NA	TRBJ1-3	TRBV30	15	TGTGCCTGGGAGACTAGTGGGTCGATTGGAAACACCATATATTTT	CAWETSGSIGNTIYF
TRBD1	TRBJ1-2	TRBV13	16	TGTGCCAGCAGTTATACCCCCGACAGGGGGCACTATGGCTACACCTTC	CASSYTPDRGHYGYTF
TRBD2	TRBJ2-1	TRBV5-1	15	TGCGCCAGCAGCTATGCGGGAGACTCCTACAATGAGCAGTTCTTC	CASSYAGDSYNEQFF
NA	TRBJ2-2	TRBV6-6	16	TGTGCCAGCAGTTCACGATCGAATAGCGACGCCGGGGAGCTGTTTTTT	CASSSRSNSDAGELFF
NA	TRBJ1-1	TRBV15	13	TGTGCCACCATGGGGGGACTTAACACTGAAGCTTTCTTT	CATMGGLNTEAFF
NA	TRBJ2-7	TRBV5-6	16	TGTGCCAGCAGCTTGGCCTTAGACTTGGCGACCTACGAGCAGTACTTC	CASSLALDLATYEQYF
TRBD1	TRBJ2-1	TRBV11-3	14	TGTGCCAGCAGCAGGGACAGGCAGAACAATGAGCAGTTCTTC	CASSRDRQNNEQFF
TRBD2	TRBJ2-2	TRBV11-2	13	TGTGCCAGCACCTGGGGGGGGACCGGGGAGCTGTTTTTT	CASTWGGTGELFF
TRBD2	TRBJ2-2	TRBV5-3	16	TGTGCCAGAAGCGAAAGACTAGCGGGAGGGCCCGGGGAGCTGTTTTTT	CARSERLAGGPGELFF